What follows are 2 T cell receptor beta chains derived from one specimen sequenced in a study of beta chain features in type 1 diabetes. Study conclusions and caveats: Type 1 diabetes patients had TCRB CDR3s that were shorter (moderately but significantly so) in all four CD4+ subsets.

The sequenced template was cDNA made from the entire isolated RNA. Data came from immunoSEQ multiplex PCR; TCRdb stores just in-frame clones and leaves some out. Here the sample spans some 660,000 clones, around 15% being singletons. Antigens for these TCRs are unknown. Sequenced sample: naive CD4+ T cells from blood. The receptors originated from a man between 18 and 29 years old with type 1 diabetes.

The sample holds a few counts of this clone. The rearrangement joins TRBV28 to TRBJ1-6, with 9 bases identical to TRBD1. Germline assignment: CDR1 MDHEN and CDR2 SYDVKM. V lost 6 bases, J lost 9 bases, and 6 bases stayed unmatched. The CDR3 sequence is 14 residues long. Here the CDR3 reads CASRAGTGFSPLHF. CDR3 DNA: TGTGCCAGCAGAGCCGGGACAGGGTTTTCACCCCTCCACTTT.

The chain links TRBV7-2 to TRBJ2-3; a possible D gene is TRBD1 (5 bases). V gave up 5 bases and J gave up 9 bases, with 12 bases separating them. The CDR3 loop spans 12 amino acids. Germline values: CDR1 SGHTA, CDR2 FQGNSA. Written as DNA, the CDR3 is TGTGCCAGCAGCGAATCAGGGCGGACGCAGTATTTT. Protein: CASSESGRTQYF.